The source of this TCR beta chain is a study of blood T cell repertoires in COVID-19. About the study: COVID-19 samples from acute and convalescent phases originated in the United States, Italy and Spain.

Per the study methods: Scientists estimated how many nucleated cells there were by amplifying reference gene primers. Clones were sequenced by immunoSEQ multiplex PCR, and TCRdb holds only the in-frame ones, with some missing. V, J and clone size are taken as reported in that table, and D and trimming were inferred from the DNA itself. This table has about 240,000 clones, about 86% appearing once. V lost 1 base and J 7 bases, leaving 13 bases between the germline ends. This CDR3 has 14 residues. In germline, CDR1 is MNHNS, CDR2 SASEGT. The sequence was collected from a woman older than 75 with acute or convalescent COVID-19. The rearrangement uses TRBV6-1 and TRBJ1-2, with D perhaps TRBD1 (5 bases). The sequenced sample was peripheral blood. The CDR3 spells CASSEGGLGGGYTF. CDR3 DNA: TGTGCCAGCAGTGAAGGTGGACTGGGGGGTGGCTACACCTTC.